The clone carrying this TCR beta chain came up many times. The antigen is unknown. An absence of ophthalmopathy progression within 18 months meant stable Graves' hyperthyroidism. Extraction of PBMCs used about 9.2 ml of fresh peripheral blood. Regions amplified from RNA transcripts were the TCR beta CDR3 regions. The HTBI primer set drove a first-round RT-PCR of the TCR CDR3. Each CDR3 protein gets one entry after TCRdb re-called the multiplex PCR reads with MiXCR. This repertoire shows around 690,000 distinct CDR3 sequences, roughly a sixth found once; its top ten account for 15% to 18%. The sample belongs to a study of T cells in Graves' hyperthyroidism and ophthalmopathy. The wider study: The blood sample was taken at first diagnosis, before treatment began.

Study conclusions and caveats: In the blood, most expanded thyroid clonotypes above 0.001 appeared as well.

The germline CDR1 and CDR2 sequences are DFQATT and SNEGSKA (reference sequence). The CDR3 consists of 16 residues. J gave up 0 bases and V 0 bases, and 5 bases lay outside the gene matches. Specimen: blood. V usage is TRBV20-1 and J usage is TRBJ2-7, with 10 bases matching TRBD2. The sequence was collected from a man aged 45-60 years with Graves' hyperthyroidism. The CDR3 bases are TGCAGTGCTAGAGATAGGGGGACTAGCGTCTCCTACGAGCAGTACTTC. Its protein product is CSARDRGTSVSYEQYF.